These 30 T cell receptor beta chains share one sample of origin, sequenced in a study of blood T cell repertoires in COVID-19. The data were produced by immunoSEQ multiplex PCR, yet TCRdb's version contains in-frame clones alone and is incomplete. The data show about 320,000 clones, about nine tenths seen once. The specimen sequenced was PBMCs or T cells enriched from blood (not recorded which). Receptor source: a man in his fifties or sixties who had recovered from COVID-19.

The chain carries TRBV19 and TRBJ1-4; 9 bases are a match to TRBD1. The CDR3 runs to 15 residues. J was trimmed by 8 bases and V by 5 bases; bases with no gene match: 9. The V gene's germline CDR1 is LNHDA and CDR2 SQIVND (reference sequence). The CDR3 region is CASSLPGTGYEKLFF. CDR3 DNA sequence: TGTGCCAGTAGTTTGCCCGGGACAGGGTACGAAAAACTGTTTTTT.

The genes are TRBV7-2 and TRBJ1-1; perhaps TRBD1 as D (6 bases). In germline, CDR1 is SGHTA, CDR2 FQGNSA. V was shortened by 1 base and J by 1 base, with 10 bases between the two germline ends. The CDR3 runs to 15 residues. The CDR3 DNA is TGTGCCAGCAGCTTAGGGGGGACACAGAACACTGAAGCTTTCTTT. This translates into CASSLGGTQNTEAFF. Drawing the rest from reference TRBV7-2 and TRBJ1-1, the complete variable domain is GAGVSQSPSNKVTEKGKDVELRCDPISGHTALYWYRQSLGQGLEFLIYFQGNSAPDKSGLPSDRFSAERTGGSVSTLTIQRTQQEDSAVYLCASSLGGTQNTEAFFGQGTRLTVV.

V usage is TRBV6-5 and J usage is TRBJ2-7; D unresolved. Germline assignment: CDR1 MNHEY and CDR2 SVGAGI. V lost 6 bases and J lost 0, with 15 bases in between. The CDR3 has 15 amino acids. This CDR3 reads CASSPSTDFSYEQYF. In DNA, the CDR3 is TGTGCCAGCAGCCCCTCGACCGACTTCTCCTACGAGCAGTACTTC.

This chain joins TRBV28 and TRBJ2-1; no definite D call. The CDR3 extends over 12 amino acids. The germline V gene encodes CDR1 MDHEN and CDR2 SYDVKM. V shed 5 bases and J shed 15 bases, with 17 bases lying between them. CDR3 region: CASSIPTGRWFF. Written as DNA, the CDR3 is TGTGCCAGCAGTATACCGACTGGTAGGTGGTTCTTC.

This chain connects TRBV5-1 to TRBJ2-7; D is possibly TRBD1 (5 bases). CDR1 is SGHRS and CDR2 is YFSETQ in the germline V gene. The CDR3 has 19 amino acids. Between the trimmed V and J ends, which lost 1 base and 0 bases, there was a span of 23 bases. The CDR3 coding sequence is TGCGCCAGCAGCTTGACTGGCGGCAGGGTTACTCCAAACTCCTACGAGCAGTACTTC. It translates to CASSLTGGRVTPNSYEQYF.

The rearrangement links TRBV2 to TRBJ2-3; possibly TRBD2 for D (6 bases). The CDR3 loop spans 13 amino acids. The germline CDR1 and CDR2 sequences are SNHLY and FYNNEI. V was pared by 1 base and J by 8 bases, with 10 bases between. The CDR3 sequence: CASSEGAGSTQYF. CDR3 nucleotide sequence: TGTGCCAGCAGTGAAGGGGCGGGGAGTACGCAGTATTTT.

This clone showed up just once. V usage is TRBV19 and J usage is TRBJ1-3; D may be TRBD1 (5 bases). The CDR3 runs to 15 residues. Trimming removed 8 bases at V and 2 bases at J, with 16 bases between. The germline CDR1 and CDR2 sequences are LNHDA and SQIVND (reference sequence). For the CDR3, the DNA is TGTGCCAGTCTCAGCAGGGATTTGACTGGAAACACCATATATTTT. It yields the protein CASLSRDLTGNTIYF.

The chain carries TRBV5-5 and TRBJ1-3; unclear D gene. Trimming took off 3 bases at V and 2 bases at J, with 3 bases between the two ends. The germline V gene encodes CDR1 SGHKS and CDR2 YYEKEE (reference sequence). This CDR3 spans 12 amino acids. DNA for the CDR3: TGTGCCAGCAGCTCCACTGGAAACACCATATATTTT. Encoded protein: CASSSTGNTIYF.

The chain links TRBV30 to TRBJ1-1, with D possibly matching TRBD1 (5 bases). V dropped 3 bases and J dropped 0 bases, with 14 bases sitting between them. CDR3 length: 15 residues. CDR1 is GTSNPN and CDR2 is SVGIG in the germline V gene (reference sequence). CDR3 loop: CAWRGRRGVNTEAFF. In DNA form, the CDR3 reads TGTGCCTGGAGGGGGCGCCGAGGAGTGAACACTGAAGCTTTCTTT.

This chain links TRBV9 with TRBJ2-5; 8 positions match TRBD1. The CDR3 length is 14 residues. V gave up 4 bases and J gave up 2 bases; unmatched junction bases: 4. CDR1 SGDLS and CDR2 YYNGEE come from the germline V gene. The CDR3 region has the DNA TGTGCCAGCAGCCCTCGGACAGGGCAAGAGACCCAGTACTTC. It yields the protein CASSPRTGQETQYF. Using reference TRBV9 and TRBJ2-5 for the parts outside the CDR3, the full variable domain is DSGVTQTPKHLITATGQRVTLRCSPRSGDLSVYWYQQSLDQGLQFLIQYYNGEERAKGNILERFSAQQFPDLHSELNLSSLELGDSALYFCASSPRTGQETQYFGPGTRLLVL.

This chain connects TRBV7-9 to TRBJ2-3, with a possible D match to TRBD2 (6 bases). This CDR3 has 15 amino acids. Germline V gene sequence: CDR1 SEHNR, CDR2 FQNEAQ (reference sequence). V was clipped by 3 bases and J by 0 bases, with 10 bases between them. CDR3 DNA sequence: TGTGCCAGCAGCTTTAGCGGAACTAGCACAGATACGCAGTATTTT. Protein product: CASSFSGTSTDTQYF.

This clone was observed once. The chain links TRBV28 to TRBJ1-1, with a tentative D call TRBD1 (6 bases). This CDR3 spans 16 amino acids. Trimming took 2 bases from V and 0 from J, leaving 13 bases between them. The germline V gene encodes CDR1 MDHEN and CDR2 SYDVKM. DNA of the CDR3: TGTGCCAGCAGTTTAGGCATTGGACAGATGAACACTGAAGCTTTCTTT. Protein: CASSLGIGQMNTEAFF.

The chain is built from TRBV29-1 and TRBJ1-1; the match to TRBD1 covers 10 bases. The V segment lost 7 bases and the J segment 3 bases; nucleotides outside the gene matches: 5. The CDR3 is 13 residues long. Germline CDR1 and CDR2: SQVTM and ANQGSEA. CDR3 protein: CSALGTGDTEAFF. The CDR3, as DNA: TGCAGCGCCCTCGGGACAGGGGACACTGAAGCTTTCTTT.

The chain joins TRBV2 to TRBJ2-1; TRBD2 aligns across 13 bases. The CDR3 is 16 residues long. The ends lost 4 bases at V and 9 bases at J; junction bases unmatched: 9. Germline CDR1 SNHLY, CDR2 FYNNEI. CDR3 sequence: CASSGGGLAGVGEQFF. In DNA, the CDR3 is TGTGCCAGCAGTGGGGGCGGACTAGCGGGAGTGGGTGAGCAGTTCTTC.

This chain connects TRBV20-1 to TRBJ1-4; D gene unclear. The CDR3 runs 16 residues. Germline loops: CDR1 DFQATT, CDR2 SNEGSKA (reference sequence). V lost 3 bases, J lost 0 bases, and 14 bases lay in between. CDR3 amino acids: CSASGNGLATNEKLFF. In DNA form, the CDR3 reads TGCAGTGCTAGTGGGAACGGACTGGCAACTAATGAAAAACTGTTTTTT.

The chain uses TRBV5-1 and TRBJ2-1; D may be TRBD2 (7 bases). This CDR3 comprises 18 residues. V was cut by 3 bases and J by 0 bases, with 19 bases left in between. Germline-derived CDR1 and CDR2 are SGHRS and YFSETQ. The CDR3 DNA reads as TGCGCCAGCAGCTCCGAGGGGGGGCGACGTAGCTCCTACAATGAGCAGTTCTTC. This gives the protein CASSSEGGRRSSYNEQFF.

V and J are TRBV5-5 and TRBJ2-2; TRBD1 matches 7 bases. Germline CDR1 reads SGHKS; CDR2 reads YYEKEE (reference sequence). Trimming removed 0 bases from V and 5 bases from J; junction bases left unmatched: 1. The CDR3 loop spans 14 amino acids. CDR3 nucleotides: TGTGCCAGCAGCTTGGAACAGGGGACCGGGGAGCTGTTTTTT. This translates into CASSLEQGTGELFF. Full variable domain (outside the CDR3, taken from reference TRBV5-5 and TRBJ2-2): DAGVTQSPTHLIKTRGQQVTLRCSPISGHKSVSWYQQVLGQGPQFIFQYYEKEERGRGNFPDRFSARQFPNYSSELNVNALLLGDSALYLCASSLEQGTGELFFGEGSRLTVL.

In its sample, this clone was seen a few times. The gene calls are TRBV5-1 and TRBJ1-5; D is ambiguous. With 0 bases removed from V and 5 bases from J, the gap between germline ends came to 9 bases. The CDR3 has 14 residues. Per the germline V gene, CDR1 is SGHRS and CDR2 is YFSETQ. The CDR3 bases are TGCGCCAGCAGCTTGGATGGCCTTGATCAGCCCCAGCATTTT. This encodes CASSLDGLDQPQHF.

This clone was counted a few times. The chain is built from TRBV7-2 and TRBJ2-1; 13 nucleotides align to TRBD2. The CDR3 has 19 residues. Looked up from germline, CDR1 is SGHTA and CDR2 is FQGNSA. V was clipped by 4 bases and J by 0 bases; unmatched bases: 9. CDR3 in amino acids: CASSSRTSGRGSSYNEQFF. The CDR3, as DNA: TGTGCCAGCAGCTCCCGGACTAGCGGGAGAGGTTCCTCCTACAATGAGCAGTTCTTC.

The chain couples TRBV24-1 to TRBJ2-3, with TRBD1 matching over 7 bases. Germline V gene data show CDR1 as KGHDR and CDR2 as SFDVKD. The CDR3 has 17 residues. J gave up 4 bases and V 6 bases, and 15 bases lay outside the gene matches. The CDR3: CATSSTSWGQGADTQYF. CDR3 coding DNA: TGTGCCACCAGTTCCACCTCTTGGGGGCAGGGGGCAGATACGCAGTATTTT.

The chain links TRBV7-2 to TRBJ2-3; the match to TRBD2 covers 7 bases. Germline V gives CDR1 SGHTA, CDR2 FQGNSA. V lost 2 bases and J lost 4; bases outside the gene matches: 6. This CDR3 is 15 amino acids long. The CDR3: CASSLLAGESDTQYF. Here the CDR3 DNA reads TGTGCCAGCAGCTTATTGGCGGGAGAGTCAGATACGCAGTATTTT.

The chain couples TRBV19 to TRBJ1-5; possible D gene TRBD1, 6 bases. Trimming cost V 6 bases and J 3 bases, with 15 bases left between them. The CDR3 sequence is 15 residues long. Per germline, CDR1 LNHDA and CDR2 SQIVND (reference sequence). The CDR3 DNA reads as TGTGCCAGTAGCCCAGTGGGGGGGGCCAATCAGCCCCAGCATTTT. Its protein product is CASSPVGGANQPQHF.

V is TRBV16 and J is TRBJ1-5; maybe TRBD1 (6 bases). The CDR3 contains 15 residues. Germline V gene sequence: CDR1 KGHSY, CDR2 FQNENV. V was trimmed by 6 bases and J by 11 bases, leaving 23 bases between them. The CDR3 DNA reads TGTGCCAGCAGTTCACAGCTTCGGGGTACAGGGACCCAGCATTTT. It is translated as CASSSQLRGTGTQHF. Complete variable domain (other parts from reference TRBV16 and TRBJ1-5): GEEVAQTPKHLVRGEGQKAKLYCAPIKGHSYVFWYQQVLKNEFKFLISFQNENVFDETGMPKERFSAKCLPNSPCSLEIQATKLEDSAVYFCASSSQLRGTGTQHFGDGTRLSIL.

Only a few counts were recorded for this clone. This chain connects TRBV7-2 to TRBJ1-4, with TRBD1 as a possible D gene (5 bases). V lost 0 bases and J lost 7, with 9 bases in between. Germline V gene lookup returns CDR1 SGHTA and CDR2 FQGNSA. This CDR3 contains 14 residues. Written as DNA, the CDR3 is TGTGCCAGCAGCTTAGCAGGGGCAGGTGAAAAACTGTTTTTT. Amino acids: CASSLAGAGEKLFF.

The genes are TRBV11-2 and TRBJ2-1; 12 bases map to TRBD1. Trimming at V came to 5 bases and at J to 7 bases, leaving 18 bases not matched to a gene. Germline V gives CDR1 SGHAT, CDR2 FQNNGV. The CDR3 totals 19 residues. For the CDR3, the DNA is TGTGCCAGCAGCCCTGTACTAGGTGCGGGACAGGGGGCTTGGAATGAGCAGTTCTTC. Its protein is CASSPVLGAGQGAWNEQFF.

The rearrangement links TRBV11-2 to TRBJ1-1; D is possibly TRBD1 (6 bases). The CDR3 is 12 amino acids. Germline V CDR1 and CDR2: SGHAT, FQNNGV. Trimming took off 3 bases at V and 10 bases at J, with 12 bases between the two ends. CDR3 coding DNA: TGTGCCAGCAGCTTCTCGGACAGCAGAGCTTTCTTT. It translates to CASSFSDSRAFF.

This chain connects TRBV12-5 to TRBJ1-1; 12 bases agree with TRBD1. The trim removed 5 bases at V and 4 bases at J, leaving 5 bases unmatched. CDR1 and CDR2 from the germline V gene are LGHNT and FRNRAP. The CDR3 has 15 residues. This CDR3 is CASGGDRGLFTEAFF. In DNA, the CDR3 is TGTGCTAGTGGTGGGGACAGGGGGCTTTTCACTGAAGCTTTCTTT.

This clone turned up a few times. V and J are TRBV20-1 and TRBJ1-1; D remains ambiguous. V was cut by 3 bases and J by 2 bases, with 10 bases left in between. Germline V gene lookup returns CDR1 DFQATT and CDR2 SNEGSKA (reference sequence). The CDR3 totals 13 residues. The CDR3 nucleotides read TGCAGTGCTAGTCAGGCCGTAAACACTGAAGCTTTCTTT. As protein: CSASQAVNTEAFF.

This clone was seen only once. The chain carries TRBV28 and TRBJ1-2; TRBD1 aligns across 8 bases. CDR1 and CDR2 from the germline V gene are MDHEN and SYDVKM. The trim removed 6 bases at V and 3 bases at J, leaving 12 bases unmatched. The CDR3 is 16 residues long. CDR3 sequence reads: CASRSTGTGDYYGYTF. The DNA of the CDR3 is TGTGCCAGCAGGTCTACCGGGACAGGAGACTACTATGGCTACACCTTC.

In its sample, this clone was seen once. CDR3 in amino acids: CASSLRRDSYEQYF. CDR3 sequence (DNA): TGCGCCAGTTCACTACGGCGGGACTCCTACGAGCAGTACTTC. The chain combines TRBV4-1 with TRBJ2-7, with D possibly TRBD2 on 6 matching bases. Germline CDR1 MGHRA, CDR2 YSYEKL. The CDR3 totals 14 residues. V was clipped by 9 bases and J by 0 bases, with 15 bases between them.